The 19 T cell receptor beta chains below come from one sample, sequenced in a study of cytomegalovirus exposure and HLA in healthy donors. The PCR made use of 60 Vbeta and 13 Jbeta primers. The table came from immunoSEQ multiplex PCR; TCRdb's copy has only in-frame clones and leaves some out. The sample gives around 200,000 clones, roughly four fifths of which show up once; roughly 3% is in the top ten. The source material was PBMCs. Receptor source: a male donor in good health and CMV-seronegative.

This clone has just a few counts. The CDR3 DNA reads as TGTGCCTGGAGTTTACGAGGAAATGGCTACACCTTC. Its protein is CAWSLRGNGYTF. The genes are TRBV30 and TRBJ1-2, with unresolved D. The length of the CDR3 is 12 residues. The V and J ends lost 2 bases and 6 bases respectively, with 10 bases between them. Per germline, CDR1 GTSNPN and CDR2 SVGIG (reference sequence).

The table lists this clone with a count of one. The CDR3 nucleotides read TGTGCCAGCTCAAGTAACAGGAATCAGCCCCAGCATTTT. It codes for CASSSNRNQPQHF. This rearrangement joins TRBV18 to TRBJ1-5; TRBD1 might be the D (5 bases). This CDR3 has 13 residues. Trimming left V 5 bases short and J 4 bases short, with 9 bases between. Germline V gives CDR1 KGHSH, CDR2 LQKENI.

The chain carries TRBV28 and TRBJ2-7; TRBD2 matches at 7 bases. TRBJ2-1 matches the DNA end more closely, so the J call is doubtful. The germline V gene encodes CDR1 MDHEN and CDR2 SYDVKM. The CDR3 sequence is 15 residues long. CDR3 bases: TGTGCCAGCAGCCTTTCTAGCGGCCACTACAATGAGCAGTTCTTC. As protein: CASSLSSGHYNEQFF.

This chain uses TRBV15 with TRBJ1-6; no clear D. V was pared by 0 bases and J by 8 bases, with 11 bases between. The CDR3 sequence is 15 residues long. Looked up from germline, CDR1 is LNHNV and CDR2 is YYDKDF (reference sequence). In DNA, the CDR3 is TGTGCCACCAGCAGAGACCAGGAAGCCCATTCACCCCTCCACTTT. Amino acids: CATSRDQEAHSPLHF.

This clone appeared a few times. CDR3 bases: TGTGCCAGCTTGGGGGGATCAGATACGCAGTATTTT. Amino acids: CASLGGSDTQYF. The chain employs TRBV11-2 and TRBJ2-3, with D maybe TRBD2 (6 bases). CDR1 and CDR2 (germline): SGHAT, FQNNGV. The V gene lost 8 bases and the J gene lost 4 bases, with 10 bases spanning the gap. This CDR3 region has 12 residues.

The V and J genes are TRBV15 and TRBJ1-4; possibly TRBD1 for D (6 bases). V shed 6 bases and J shed 3 bases, with 8 bases lying between them. CDR1 LNHNV and CDR2 YYDKDF come from the germline V gene (reference sequence). The CDR3 extends over 13 amino acids. CDR3 region: CATSQGSNEKLFF. DNA of the CDR3: TGTGCCACCAGTCAGGGGTCTAATGAAAAACTGTTTTTT.

This clone appeared a single time. J is TRBJ2-7 and V is TRBV5-1, with 11 nucleotides matching TRBD1. The CDR3 has 15 amino acids. Germline V gene data show CDR1 as SGHRS and CDR2 as YFSETQ. The V and J ends lost 5 bases and 0 bases, in that order; junction bases with no gene match: 4. The CDR3 is CASRGGTGGSYEQYF. The CDR3, as DNA: TGCGCCAGCAGGGGGGGGACAGGGGGCTCCTACGAGCAGTACTTC.

The V call is TRBV27, the J call TRBJ2-1; perhaps TRBD2 as D (6 bases). The CDR3 totals 14 residues. CDR1 MNHEY and CDR2 SMNVEV come from the germline V gene (reference sequence). The V end was cut by 3 bases, the J end by 9 bases, with 15 bases between. The CDR3 reads CASSFQEGGVEQFF. Here the CDR3 DNA reads TGTGCCAGCAGTTTCCAGGAGGGCGGTGTTGAGCAGTTCTTC.

This chain joins TRBV6-5 and TRBJ1-5; D is perhaps TRBD1 (5 bases). The CDR3 spans 14 residues. With 4 bases removed from V and 7 bases from J, the gap between germline ends came to 14 bases. The germline CDR1 and CDR2 sequences are MNHEY and SVGAGI. CDR3 bases: TGTGCCAGCAGTTTGTGGGGTAGGGGCCAGCCCCAGCATTTT. Translated: CASSLWGRGQPQHF.

This chain connects TRBV7-9 to TRBJ1-5; D unresolved. CDR3 size: 12 residues. The V end was cut by 5 bases, the J end by 4 bases, with 6 bases between. CDR1 SEHNR and CDR2 FQNEAQ come from the germline V gene (reference sequence). This chain's CDR3 is CASSLLNQPQHF. The CDR3 region has the DNA TGTGCCAGCAGCCTTCTGAATCAGCCCCAGCATTTT.

The J gene is TRBJ2-7, the V gene TRBV4-1, with a weak D call TRBD1 (6 bases). Per the germline V gene, CDR1 is MGHRA and CDR2 is YSYEKL. The V gene lost 0 bases and the J gene lost 0 bases, with 18 bases spanning the gap. The CDR3 contains 18 residues. The CDR3 here is CASSQDLKGTGYSYEQYF. The CDR3 nucleotides read TGCGCCAGCAGCCAAGATTTAAAGGGCACAGGGTACTCCTACGAGCAGTACTTC.

This chain joins TRBV27 and TRBJ1-5; D is possibly TRBD1 (6 bases). CDR3 size: 14 residues. Germline CDR1 MNHEY, CDR2 SMNVEV (reference sequence). Trimming removed 6 bases from V and 3 bases from J, with 12 bases in between. CDR3: CASSQQGFNQPQHF. The CDR3 bases are TGTGCCAGCAGCCAACAGGGATTCAATCAGCCCCAGCATTTT.

The chain has TRBV6-6 and TRBJ1-1; 8 bases agree with TRBD1. CDR3 length: 13 residues. CDR1 is MNHNY and CDR2 is SVGAGI in the germline V gene (reference sequence). With 7 bases clipped from V and 1 base from J, the junction kept 2 bases outside the gene matches. CDR3 bases: TGTGCCAGCACGGACAGGGCGAACACTGAAGCTTTCTTT. Encoded protein: CASTDRANTEAFF.

The table lists this clone with a few counts. The V call is TRBV9, the J call TRBJ1-3, with 7 bases identical to TRBD1. Per the germline V gene, CDR1 is SGDLS and CDR2 is YYNGEE. The CDR3 extends over 16 amino acids. V shed 0 bases and J 5 bases; nucleotides not matched to a gene: 8. The CDR3 spells CASSVEGAGTRNTIYF. CDR3 in DNA: TGTGCCAGCAGCGTAGAGGGGGCCGGCACCAGAAACACCATATATTTT.

The chain is built from TRBV2 and TRBJ1-4; 7 bases are shared with TRBD1. V lost 6 bases to trimming and J lost 7 bases; unmatched junction nucleotides: 11. Per the germline V gene, CDR1 is SNHLY and CDR2 is FYNNEI. This CDR3 has 15 residues. CDR3 bases: TGTGCCAGCAGACTAACGACAGGGCCGGGTGAAAAACTGTTTTTT. As protein: CASRLTTGPGEKLFF. The whole variable domain, filled in from reference TRBV2 and TRBJ1-4, reads EPEVTQTPSHQVTQMGQEVILRCVPISNHLYFYWYRQILGQKVEFLVSFYNNEISEKSEIFDDQFSVERPDGSNFTLKIRSTKLEDSAMYFCASRLTTGPGEKLFFGSGTQLSVL.

V usage is TRBV30 and J usage is TRBJ1-6; 9 bases agree with TRBD1. This CDR3 contains 14 residues. Trimming removed 4 bases from V and 10 bases from J; junction bases left unmatched: 8. Germline CDR1 GTSNPN, CDR2 SVGIG (reference sequence). The DNA of the CDR3 is TGTGCCTGGACCCCGGGACAGGGTATGTCACCCCTCCACTTT. This encodes CAWTPGQGMSPLHF.

The chain links TRBV4-3 to TRBJ1-2, with 8 bases identical to TRBD1. CDR1 is LGHNA and CDR2 is YSLEER in the germline V gene. Trimming took 0 bases from V and 7 from J; bases not matched to a gene: 4. CDR3 size: 14 residues. The CDR3 region has the DNA TGCGCCAGCAGCCAAGATTTACAGGGGGGTGGCTACACCTTC. It encodes CASSQDLQGGGYTF.

The chain recombines TRBV6-5 with TRBJ2-3; 12 bases fit TRBD2. Germline V lookup: CDR1 MNHEY, CDR2 SVGAGI. The CDR3 covers 16 residues. The trim removed 0 bases at V and 6 bases at J, leaving 4 bases unmatched. CDR3 sequence (DNA): TGTGCCAGCAGTTACTCAGGACTAGCGGGATCCGATACGCAGTATTTT. This codes for CASSYSGLAGSDTQYF.

This chain links TRBV7-2 with TRBJ2-2; D gene unclear. Germline V gene sequence: CDR1 SGHTA, CDR2 FQGNSA. V lost 5 bases and J lost 3, with 4 bases in between. This CDR3 is built from 12 residues. The CDR3 nucleotides are TGTGCCAGCAGCCCCTACACCGGGGAGCTGTTTTTT. Translated: CASSPYTGELFF.